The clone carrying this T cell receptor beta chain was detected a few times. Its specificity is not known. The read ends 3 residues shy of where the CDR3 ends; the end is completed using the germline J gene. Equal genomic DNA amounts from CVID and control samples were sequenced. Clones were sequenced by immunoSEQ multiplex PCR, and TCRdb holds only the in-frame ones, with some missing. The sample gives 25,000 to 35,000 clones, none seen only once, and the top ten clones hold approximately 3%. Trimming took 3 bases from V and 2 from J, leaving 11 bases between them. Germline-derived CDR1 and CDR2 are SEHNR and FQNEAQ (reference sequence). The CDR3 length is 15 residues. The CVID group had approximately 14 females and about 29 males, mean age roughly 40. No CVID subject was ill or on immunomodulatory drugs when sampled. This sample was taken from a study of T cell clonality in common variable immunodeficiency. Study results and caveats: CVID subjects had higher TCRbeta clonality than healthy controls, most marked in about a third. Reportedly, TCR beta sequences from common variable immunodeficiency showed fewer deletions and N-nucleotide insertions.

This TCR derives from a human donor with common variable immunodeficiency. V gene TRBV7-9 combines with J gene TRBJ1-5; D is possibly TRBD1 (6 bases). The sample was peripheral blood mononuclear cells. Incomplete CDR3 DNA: TGTGCCAGCAGCTTGGGGGGGGCGCGCAATCAGCCC. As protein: CASSLGGARNQP. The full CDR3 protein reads CASSLGGARNQPQHF.